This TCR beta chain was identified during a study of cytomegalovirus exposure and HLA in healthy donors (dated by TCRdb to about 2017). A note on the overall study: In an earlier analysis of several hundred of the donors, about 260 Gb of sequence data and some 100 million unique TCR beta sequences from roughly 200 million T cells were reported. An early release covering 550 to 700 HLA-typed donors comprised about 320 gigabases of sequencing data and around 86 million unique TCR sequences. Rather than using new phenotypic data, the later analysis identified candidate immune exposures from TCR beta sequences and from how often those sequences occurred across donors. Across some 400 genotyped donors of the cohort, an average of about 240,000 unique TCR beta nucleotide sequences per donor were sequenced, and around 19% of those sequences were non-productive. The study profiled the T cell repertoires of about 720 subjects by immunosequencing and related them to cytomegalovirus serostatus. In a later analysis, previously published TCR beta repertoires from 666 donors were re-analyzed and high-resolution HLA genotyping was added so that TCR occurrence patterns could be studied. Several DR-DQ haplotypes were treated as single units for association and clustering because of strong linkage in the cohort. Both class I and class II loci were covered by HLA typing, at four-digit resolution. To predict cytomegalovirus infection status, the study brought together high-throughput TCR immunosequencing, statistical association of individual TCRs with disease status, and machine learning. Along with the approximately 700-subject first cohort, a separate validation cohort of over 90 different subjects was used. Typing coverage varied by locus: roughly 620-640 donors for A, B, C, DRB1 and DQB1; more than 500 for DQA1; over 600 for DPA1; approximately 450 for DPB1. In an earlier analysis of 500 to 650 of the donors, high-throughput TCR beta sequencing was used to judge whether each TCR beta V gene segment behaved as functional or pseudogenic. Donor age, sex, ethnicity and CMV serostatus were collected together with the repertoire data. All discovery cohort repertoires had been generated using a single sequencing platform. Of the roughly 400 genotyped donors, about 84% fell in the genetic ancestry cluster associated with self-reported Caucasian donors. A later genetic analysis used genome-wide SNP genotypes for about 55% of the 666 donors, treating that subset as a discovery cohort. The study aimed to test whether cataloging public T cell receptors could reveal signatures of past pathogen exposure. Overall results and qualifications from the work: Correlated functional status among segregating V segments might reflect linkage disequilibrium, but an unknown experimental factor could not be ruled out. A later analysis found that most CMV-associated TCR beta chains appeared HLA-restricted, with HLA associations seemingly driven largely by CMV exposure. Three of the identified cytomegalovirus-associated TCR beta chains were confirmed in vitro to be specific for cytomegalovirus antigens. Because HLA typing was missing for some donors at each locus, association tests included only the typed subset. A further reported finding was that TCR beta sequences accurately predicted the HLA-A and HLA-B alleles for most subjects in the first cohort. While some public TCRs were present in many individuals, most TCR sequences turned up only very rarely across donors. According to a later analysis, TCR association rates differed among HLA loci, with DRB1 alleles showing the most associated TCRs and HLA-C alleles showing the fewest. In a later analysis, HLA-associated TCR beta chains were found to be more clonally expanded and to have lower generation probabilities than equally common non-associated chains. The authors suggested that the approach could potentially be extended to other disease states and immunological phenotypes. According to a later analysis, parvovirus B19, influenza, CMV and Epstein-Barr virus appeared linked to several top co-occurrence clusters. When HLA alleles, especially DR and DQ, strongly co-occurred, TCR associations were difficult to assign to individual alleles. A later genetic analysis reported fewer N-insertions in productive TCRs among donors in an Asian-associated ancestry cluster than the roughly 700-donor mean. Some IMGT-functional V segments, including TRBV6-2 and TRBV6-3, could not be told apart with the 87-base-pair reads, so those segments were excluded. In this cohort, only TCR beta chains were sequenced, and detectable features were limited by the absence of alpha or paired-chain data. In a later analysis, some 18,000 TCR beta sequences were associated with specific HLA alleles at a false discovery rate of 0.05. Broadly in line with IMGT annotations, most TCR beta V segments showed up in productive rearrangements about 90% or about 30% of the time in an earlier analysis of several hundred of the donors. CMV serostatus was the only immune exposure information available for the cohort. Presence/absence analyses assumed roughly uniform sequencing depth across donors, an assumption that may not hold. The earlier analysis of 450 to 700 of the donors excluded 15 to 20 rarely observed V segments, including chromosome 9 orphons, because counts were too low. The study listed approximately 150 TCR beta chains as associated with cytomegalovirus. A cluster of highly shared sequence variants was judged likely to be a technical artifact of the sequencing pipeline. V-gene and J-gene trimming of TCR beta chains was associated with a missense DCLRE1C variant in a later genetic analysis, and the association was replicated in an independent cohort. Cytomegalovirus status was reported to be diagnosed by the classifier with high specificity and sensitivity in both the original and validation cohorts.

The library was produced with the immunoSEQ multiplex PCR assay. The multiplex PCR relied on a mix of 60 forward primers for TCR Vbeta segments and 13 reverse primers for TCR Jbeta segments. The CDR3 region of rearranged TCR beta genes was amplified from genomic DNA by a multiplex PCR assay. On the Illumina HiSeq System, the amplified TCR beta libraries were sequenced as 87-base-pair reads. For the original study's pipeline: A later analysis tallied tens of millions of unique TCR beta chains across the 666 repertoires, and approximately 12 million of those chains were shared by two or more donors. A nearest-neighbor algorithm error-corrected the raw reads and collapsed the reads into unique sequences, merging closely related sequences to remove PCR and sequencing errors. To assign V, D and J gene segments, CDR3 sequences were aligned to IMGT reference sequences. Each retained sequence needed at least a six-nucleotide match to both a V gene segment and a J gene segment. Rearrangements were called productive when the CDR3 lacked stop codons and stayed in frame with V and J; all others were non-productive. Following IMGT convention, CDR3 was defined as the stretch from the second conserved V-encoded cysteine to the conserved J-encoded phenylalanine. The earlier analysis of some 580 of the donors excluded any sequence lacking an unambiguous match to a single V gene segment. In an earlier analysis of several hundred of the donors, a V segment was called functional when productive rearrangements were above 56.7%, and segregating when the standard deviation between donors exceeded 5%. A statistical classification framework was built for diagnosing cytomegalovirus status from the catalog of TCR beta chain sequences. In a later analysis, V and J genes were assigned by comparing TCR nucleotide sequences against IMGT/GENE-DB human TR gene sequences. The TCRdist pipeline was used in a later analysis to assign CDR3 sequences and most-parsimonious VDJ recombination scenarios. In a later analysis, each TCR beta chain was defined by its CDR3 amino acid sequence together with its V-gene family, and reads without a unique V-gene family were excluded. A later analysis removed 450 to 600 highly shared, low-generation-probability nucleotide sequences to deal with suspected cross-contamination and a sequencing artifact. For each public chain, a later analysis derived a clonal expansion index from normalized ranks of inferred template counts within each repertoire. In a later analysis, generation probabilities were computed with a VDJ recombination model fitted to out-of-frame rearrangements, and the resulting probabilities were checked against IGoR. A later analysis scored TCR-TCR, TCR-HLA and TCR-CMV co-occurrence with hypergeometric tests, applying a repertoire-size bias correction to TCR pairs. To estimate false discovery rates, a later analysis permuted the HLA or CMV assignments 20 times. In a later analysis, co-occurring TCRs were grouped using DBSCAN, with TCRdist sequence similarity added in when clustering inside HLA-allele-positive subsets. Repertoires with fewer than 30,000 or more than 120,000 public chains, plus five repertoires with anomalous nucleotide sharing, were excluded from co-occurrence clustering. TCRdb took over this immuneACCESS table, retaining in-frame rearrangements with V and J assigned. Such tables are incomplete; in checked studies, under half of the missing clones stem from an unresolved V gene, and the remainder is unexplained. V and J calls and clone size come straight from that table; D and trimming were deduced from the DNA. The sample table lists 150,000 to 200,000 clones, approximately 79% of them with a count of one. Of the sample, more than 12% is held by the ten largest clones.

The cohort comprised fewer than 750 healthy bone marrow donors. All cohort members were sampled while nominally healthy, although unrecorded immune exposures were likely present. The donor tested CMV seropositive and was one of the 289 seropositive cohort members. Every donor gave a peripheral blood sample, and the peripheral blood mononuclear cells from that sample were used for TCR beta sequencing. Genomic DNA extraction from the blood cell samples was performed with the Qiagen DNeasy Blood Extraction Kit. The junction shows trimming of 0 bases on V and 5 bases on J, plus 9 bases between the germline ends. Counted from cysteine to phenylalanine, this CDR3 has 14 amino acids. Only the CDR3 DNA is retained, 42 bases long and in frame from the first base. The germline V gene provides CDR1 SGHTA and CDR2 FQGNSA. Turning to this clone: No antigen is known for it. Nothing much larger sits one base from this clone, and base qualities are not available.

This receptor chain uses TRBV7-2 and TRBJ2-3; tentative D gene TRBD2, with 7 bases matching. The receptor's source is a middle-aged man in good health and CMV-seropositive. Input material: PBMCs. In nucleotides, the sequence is TGTGCCAGCAGCTTAGCGGGGGGGCGAGATACGCAGTATTTT. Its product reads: CASSLAGGRDTQYF.